These T cell receptor beta chains were read from a single sample in a study of CD8+CD57+ T cells in acquired aplastic anemia. MiXCR, applied by TCRdb to the reads, yields one record per CDR3 protein. The repertoire holds about 200,000 distinct CDR3 sequences, less than 75% seen once, with roughly three fifths in the top ten. The sequenced sample was sorted CD4+, CD8+, or CD8+CD57+ T cells (not recorded which) from PBMCs. The source is a human donor with aplastic anemia. Each CDR3 is given with its conserved first and last residue.

v_call cdr3_aa
TRBV10-3 CAISEAGTGWDEQFF
TRBV7-8 CASSNPGQGREKLFF
TRBV11-2 CASSTRDRDTGELFF
TRBV29-1 CSVEGNGYTF
TRBV15 CATSRDGRLAGGTGELFF
TRBV4-1 CASSQRDSTYNEQFF
TRBV2 CASSVFRPQGSTGELFF
TRBV5-1 CASSFWRGTPDTQYF
TRBV19 CASSRLGRGASGANVLTF
TRBV5-1 CASSRTSGGEETQYF
TRBV2 CASSLNGGELFF
TRBV7-6 CASSLSAGGWNTQYF
TRBV11-2 CASSRRLWGALFNEQFF
TRBV7-3 CASSQDRMTKNIQYF
TRBV5-1 CASSSVGGEQYF
TRBV5-6 CASSFRSGGGGNQPQHF
TRBV29-1 CSVVLGLTTDTQYF
TRBV2 CASISFGGGGNEQFF
TRBV19 CASSILVTILTGELFF
TRBV24-1 CATSDSGTGTDTQYF